This TCR beta chain is from a study of blood T cell repertoires in COVID-19. The overall study: T cells, B-cell-depleted T cells, or PBMCs provided the cDNA or gDNA that served as material.

Per the original data handling: Researchers report that nucleated cell counts were estimated from reference gene primer amplification. Libraries were prepared by immunoSEQ multiplex PCR; TCRdb keeps only in-frame clonotypes and omits some of them. Clone size and V and J calls were adopted from that table, with D and trimming inferred from the DNA. The sample lists some 220,000 clones; roughly 80% were seen once. V was shortened by 6 bases and J by 2 bases, with 13 bases between the two germline ends. The germline CDR1 and CDR2 sequences are MNHNY and SVGAGI (reference sequence). The CDR3 totals 15 residues.

The specimen was peripheral blood. This sequence joins TRBV6-6 and TRBJ2-2, with a possible D match to TRBD2 (6 bases). The origin of this receptor is a woman in her 70s with COVID-19, enrolled during active disease. For the CDR3, the DNA is TGTGCCAGCAGCACCGGGACTGGTAACACCGGGGAGCTGTTTTTT. Protein sequence: CASSTGTGNTGELFF.